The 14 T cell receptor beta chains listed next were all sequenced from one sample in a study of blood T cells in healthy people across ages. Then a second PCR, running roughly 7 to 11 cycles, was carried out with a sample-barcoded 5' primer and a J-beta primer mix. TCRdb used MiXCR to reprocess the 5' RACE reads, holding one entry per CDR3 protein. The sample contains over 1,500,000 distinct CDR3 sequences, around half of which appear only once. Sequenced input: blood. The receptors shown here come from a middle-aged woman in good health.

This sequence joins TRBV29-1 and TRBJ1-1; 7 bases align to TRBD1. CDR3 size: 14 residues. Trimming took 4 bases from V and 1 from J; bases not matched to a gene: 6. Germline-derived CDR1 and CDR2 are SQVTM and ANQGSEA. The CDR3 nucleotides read TGCAGCGTTGTTTGGAGGGACAGGAACACTGAAGCTTTCTTT. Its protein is CSVVWRDRNTEAFF.

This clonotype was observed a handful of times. The CDR3 DNA follows: TGTGCCAGCTCACCAGCCGCGAATGAAAAACTGTTTTTT. Encoded protein: CASSPAANEKLFF. V is TRBV18 and J is TRBJ1-4; D ambiguous. The V gene's germline CDR1 is KGHSH and CDR2 LQKENI. Trimming took 2 bases from V and 5 from J, leaving 6 bases between them. CDR3 length: 13 residues.

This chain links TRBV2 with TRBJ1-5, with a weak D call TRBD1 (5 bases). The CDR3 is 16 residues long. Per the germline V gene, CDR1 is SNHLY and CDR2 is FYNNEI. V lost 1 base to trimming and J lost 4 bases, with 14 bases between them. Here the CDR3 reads CASSEVLGTENQPQHF. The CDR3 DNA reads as TGTGCCAGCAGTGAAGTTTTGGGGACGGAGAATCAGCCCCAGCATTTT.

CDR3 region: CASSQQGTGLRGGRETQYF. DNA for the CDR3: TGTGCCAGCAGCCAACAAGGGACAGGGCTTAGGGGGGGCAGAGAGACCCAGTACTTC. The chain links TRBV7-3 to TRBJ2-5, with 9 bases lining up with TRBD1. The CDR3 covers 19 residues. Germline CDR1 SGHTA, CDR2 FQGTGA. V was pared by 5 bases and J by 4 bases, with 20 bases of the junction left unmatched.

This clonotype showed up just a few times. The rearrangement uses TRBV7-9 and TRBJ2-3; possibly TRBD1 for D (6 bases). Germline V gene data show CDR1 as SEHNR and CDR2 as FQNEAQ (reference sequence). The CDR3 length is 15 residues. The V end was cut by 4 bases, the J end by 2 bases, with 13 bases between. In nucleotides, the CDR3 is TGTGCCAGCAGCTCAGTACAGGGAACCACAGATACGCAGTATTTT. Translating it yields CASSSVQGTTDTQYF.

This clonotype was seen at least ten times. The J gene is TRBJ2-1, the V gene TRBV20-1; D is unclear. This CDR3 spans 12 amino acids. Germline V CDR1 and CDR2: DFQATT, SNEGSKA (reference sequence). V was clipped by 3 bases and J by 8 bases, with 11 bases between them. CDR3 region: CSASSDRYEQFF. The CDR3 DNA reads TGCAGTGCTAGCTCAGATAGATATGAGCAGTTCTTC.

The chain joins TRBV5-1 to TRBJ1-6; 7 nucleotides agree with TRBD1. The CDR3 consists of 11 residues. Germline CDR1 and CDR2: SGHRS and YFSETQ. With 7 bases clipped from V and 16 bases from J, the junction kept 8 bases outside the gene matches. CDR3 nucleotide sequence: TGCGCCAGCCGAGAGACAGGGCCTCTCCACTTT. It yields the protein CASRETGPLHF.

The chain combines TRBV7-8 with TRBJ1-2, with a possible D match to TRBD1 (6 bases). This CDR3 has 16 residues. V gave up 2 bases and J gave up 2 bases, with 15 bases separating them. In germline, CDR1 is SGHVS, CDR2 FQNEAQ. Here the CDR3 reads CASSLRWTEANYGYTF. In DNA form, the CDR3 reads TGTGCCAGCAGCTTACGTTGGACAGAGGCAAACTATGGCTACACCTTC.

CDR3 sequence (DNA): TGTGCCAGCAGCCAAGAGGGGTACTACGAGCAGTACTTC. Protein: CASSQEGYYEQYF. V gene TRBV3-1 combines with J gene TRBJ2-7; no clear D. Germline CDR1 LGHDT, CDR2 YNNKEL (reference sequence). The germline V and J ends were trimmed by 0 bases and 3 bases, with 6 bases remaining between them. CDR3 length: 13 amino acids.

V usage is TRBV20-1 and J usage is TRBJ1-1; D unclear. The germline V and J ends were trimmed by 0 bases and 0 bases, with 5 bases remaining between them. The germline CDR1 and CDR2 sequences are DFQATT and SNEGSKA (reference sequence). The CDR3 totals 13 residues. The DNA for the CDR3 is TGCAGTGCTAGAGAGTTCATGAACACTGAAGCTTTCTTT. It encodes CSAREFMNTEAFF.

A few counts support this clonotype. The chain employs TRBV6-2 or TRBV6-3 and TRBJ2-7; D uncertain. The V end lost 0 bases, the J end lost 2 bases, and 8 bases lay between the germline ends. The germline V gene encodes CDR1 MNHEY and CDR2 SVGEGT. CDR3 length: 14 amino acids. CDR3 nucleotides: TGTGCCAGCAGTTACTCATCAGGACCCTACGAGCAGTACTTC. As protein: CASSYSSGPYEQYF.

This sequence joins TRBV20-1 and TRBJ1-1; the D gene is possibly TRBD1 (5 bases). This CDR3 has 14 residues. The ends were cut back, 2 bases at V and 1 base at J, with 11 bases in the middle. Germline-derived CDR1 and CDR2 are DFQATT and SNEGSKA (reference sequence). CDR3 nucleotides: TGCAGTGCTAGACCTCACACAGGGAACACTGAAGCTTTCTTT. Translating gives CSARPHTGNTEAFF.

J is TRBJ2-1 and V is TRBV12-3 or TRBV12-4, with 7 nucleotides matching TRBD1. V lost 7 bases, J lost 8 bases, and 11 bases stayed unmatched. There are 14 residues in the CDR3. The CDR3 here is CASTGDRLHHEQFF. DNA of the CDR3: TGTGCCAGCACCGGGGACAGACTACACCATGAGCAGTTCTTC.

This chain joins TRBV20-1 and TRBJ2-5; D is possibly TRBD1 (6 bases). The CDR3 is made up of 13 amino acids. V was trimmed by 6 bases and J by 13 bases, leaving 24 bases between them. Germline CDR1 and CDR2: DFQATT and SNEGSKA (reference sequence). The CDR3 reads CSADTGKSYERYF. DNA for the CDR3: TGCAGTGCCGATACAGGGAAGTCCTACGAGCGGTACTTC.